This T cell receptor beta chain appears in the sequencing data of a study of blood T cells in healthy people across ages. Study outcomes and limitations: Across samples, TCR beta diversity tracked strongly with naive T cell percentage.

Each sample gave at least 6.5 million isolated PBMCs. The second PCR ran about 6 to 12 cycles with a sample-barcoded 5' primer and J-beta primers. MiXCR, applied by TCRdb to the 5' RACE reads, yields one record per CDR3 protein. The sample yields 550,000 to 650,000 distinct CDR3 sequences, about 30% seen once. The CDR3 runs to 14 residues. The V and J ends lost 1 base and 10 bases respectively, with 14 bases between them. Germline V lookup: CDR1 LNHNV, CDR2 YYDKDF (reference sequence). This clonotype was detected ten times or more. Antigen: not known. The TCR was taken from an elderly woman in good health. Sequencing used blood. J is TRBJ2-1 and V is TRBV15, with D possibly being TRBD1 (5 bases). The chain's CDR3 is CATSRGLGPWEQFF. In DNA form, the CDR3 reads TGTGCCACCAGCAGAGGTCTGGGGCCCTGGGAGCAGTTCTTC.